The T cell receptor beta chain under discussion was sequenced for a study of blood T cells in healthy people across ages. Study summary: Template switching caught about one barcoded beta molecule for each two T cells. General observations from the study: PBMCs left unsorted prevented a conclusive naive versus antigen-experienced comparison.

V shed 3 bases and J shed 0 bases, with 10 bases lying between them. The CDR3 length is 15 residues. The people who gave samples were healthy Caucasians from Russia, aged about 6 to 100. This clonotype was picked up a small number of times. The antigen remains undetermined. The use of a sample-barcoded 5' primer and a J-beta primer mix characterized a second PCR of roughly 6 to 11 cycles. From each sample, at least 2.5 million paired-end reads containing CDR3 were obtained. Each CDR3 protein gets one entry after TCRdb re-called the 5' RACE reads with MiXCR. This table holds 550,000 to 600,000 distinct CDR3 sequences, less than 60% found once.

The sequence derives from an older man in good health. The sequenced sample consisted of blood. The chain is built from TRBV12-3 or TRBV12-4 and TRBJ2-3; D is undetermined. CDR3 residues: CASSFRRASTDTQYF. The CDR3 DNA sequence: TGTGCCAGCAGTTTCCGACGAGCTAGCACAGATACGCAGTATTTT.